The source of this T cell receptor (beta chain) is a study of graft-versus-host responses after intestinal transplantation. Per germline, CDR1 MNHEY and CDR2 SVGAGI. Trimming took off 2 bases at V and 7 bases at J, with 9 bases between the two ends. This CDR3 contains 13 residues. Of note for this clone: The antigen remains unidentified.

Assay: immunoSEQ multiplex PCR; the TCRdb copy retains only in-frame clones and omits some. The profile shows about 120,000 clones, over 85% of them singletons. The source is a human donor who was the organ donor for an intestinal transplant. The input for sequencing was unstimulated CD4+ T cells sorted from spleen or lymph node cells, taken before transplant. This chain links TRBV6-5 with TRBJ2-1; perhaps TRBD2 as D (5 bases). The chain's CDR3 is CASSYTRLNEQFF. The CDR3, as DNA: TGTGCCAGCAGTTACACTAGATTGAATGAGCAGTTCTTC.